The present TCR beta chain was sequenced within a study of molecular identifiers for immune sequencing clone quantification. General study findings and limits: Spiked Jurkat TCR RNA originating from one cell could reportedly be identified amid one million naive cells. Clone sizes could be underestimated for highly expanded clones when identical TCR molecules share a barcode. Clones above 20 RNA copies contained over 98% of effector molecules but under 1% of naive ones.

As regards this clonotype: Antigen: not known.

Methods described previously, with TCR primers listed, were used for bulk TCR libraries. In TCRdb, the PCR reads were re-called with MiXCR into one record per CDR3 protein. This sample carries approximately 590,000 distinct CDR3 sequences, about 25% of them seen once, and the ten largest clones take approximately 0.75%. From germline, CDR1 is MNHNY and CDR2 SVGAGI (reference sequence). The V end lost 4 bases, the J end lost 3 bases, and 10 bases lay between the germline ends. This CDR3 contains 15 residues. The sample consisted of naive CD8+ T cells from blood, with Jurkat cell RNA spiked in. Subset defined: FACS-sorted CD8+CD4-CCR7+CD45RA+ naive T cells. The TCR originated in a human donor in good health. Some libraries in this study had Jurkat cell RNA spiked in. The chain links TRBV6-6 to TRBJ2-6; D possibly corresponds to TRBD2 (6 bases). The CDR3: CASSFLGGGANVLTF. DNA of the CDR3: TGTGCCAGCAGTTTCCTGGGGGGTGGGGCCAACGTCCTGACTTTC.